The 11 T cell receptor beta chains given below trace back to one sample, sequenced in a study of blood T cell repertoires in COVID-19. This table comes from immunoSEQ multiplex PCR, and its TCRdb copy is limited to in-frame clones, with some not included. This table holds 150,000 to 250,000 clones, around 80% found once. The material sequenced was peripheral blood. The receptor set was obtained from a human donor with acute or convalescent COVID-19. The donor label of this sample is uncertain.

The chain has TRBV7-2 and TRBJ2-7, with 9 positions matching TRBD1. Germline V gives CDR1 SGHTA, CDR2 FQGNSA. There are 15 residues in the CDR3. The trim removed 5 bases at V and 4 bases at J, leaving 9 bases unmatched. The CDR3 reads CASSPGAGTGYEQYF. DNA of the CDR3: TGTGCCAGCAGCCCCGGGGCCGGGACAGGGTACGAGCAGTACTTC. The complete variable domain, with remaining parts taken from reference TRBV7-2 and TRBJ2-7, reads GAGVSQSPSNKVTEKGKDVELRCDPISGHTALYWYRQSLGQGLEFLIYFQGNSAPDKSGLPSDRFSAERTGGSVSTLTIQRTQQEDSAVYLCASSPGAGTGYEQYFGPGTRLTVT.

The chain couples TRBV5-1 to TRBJ2-1; possibly TRBD1 for D (6 bases). Germline V gene lookup returns CDR1 SGHRS and CDR2 YFSETQ. Trimming took 0 bases from V and 4 from J, leaving 8 bases between them. CDR3 length: 14 amino acids. The CDR3 coding sequence is TGCGCCAGCAGCTTGGAACAGGGATACAATGAGCAGTTCTTC. This codes for CASSLEQGYNEQFF.

The chain employs TRBV6-6 and TRBJ1-4; weak D call: TRBD1 (5 bases). The CDR3 is 16 amino acids. Germline V gene sequence: CDR1 MNHNY, CDR2 SVGAGI (reference sequence). V was cut by 5 bases and J by 3 bases, with 16 bases left in between. The CDR3 region is CASSSSQGWSNEKLFF. In nucleotides, the CDR3 is TGTGCCAGCAGTAGCTCCCAGGGCTGGTCTAATGAAAAACTGTTTTTT.

This sequence joins TRBV7-2 and TRBJ1-2, with a possible D match to TRBD1 (6 bases). Germline V gene lookup returns CDR1 SGHTA and CDR2 FQGNSA. The CDR3 runs 15 residues. Trimming pared 1 base from V and 4 bases from J, leaving 13 bases between. As DNA, the CDR3 is TGTGCCAGCAGCTTAGGTGGGGGCCGGACCTATGGCTACACCTTC. Residues: CASSLGGGRTYGYTF.

This clone has only one observation. Other nucleotide sequences in the sample specify the same CDR3. The chain combines TRBV5-1 with TRBJ2-1; a possible D gene is TRBD2 (5 bases). CDR3 length: 13 residues. The V end lost 0 bases, the J end lost 5 bases, and 6 bases lay between the germline ends. In germline, CDR1 is SGHRS, CDR2 YFSETQ. CDR3 in amino acids: CASSLVGDNEQFF. The CDR3 DNA reads TGCGCCAGCAGCTTGGTCGGGGACAATGAGCAGTTCTTC.

The chain recombines TRBV5-4 with TRBJ2-3; no reliable D call. CDR1 is SGHNT and CDR2 is YYREEE in the germline V gene (reference sequence). This CDR3 contains 14 residues. Trimming removed 5 bases at V and 4 bases at J, with 14 bases between. Here the CDR3 DNA reads TGTGCCAGCAGGCCTCGTCTTCCGGCAGATACGCAGTATTTT. Protein sequence: CASRPRLPADTQYF.

This clone came up once. The chain uses TRBV4-1 and TRBJ2-1; a possible D gene is TRBD2 (6 bases). Trimming shortened V by 1 base and J by 10 bases, and 17 bases separated the two germline ends. There are 15 residues in the CDR3. Germline values: CDR1 MGHRA, CDR2 YSYEKL. CDR3 sequence: CASSQVGTPGGEQFF. As DNA, the CDR3 is TGCGCCAGCAGCCAAGTAGGGACTCCCGGTGGGGAGCAGTTCTTC.

This chain connects TRBV10-3 to TRBJ2-1; 7 bases map to TRBD2. V was clipped by 8 bases and J by 9 bases; unmatched bases: 4. The CDR3 length is 11 residues. Germline CDR1 ENHRY, CDR2 SYGVKD. The DNA of the CDR3 is TGTGCCATCGGGGGGGATGGTGAGCAGTTCTTC. Its protein product is CAIGGDGEQFF.

The chain employs TRBV11-2 and TRBJ1-6, with a possible D match to TRBD1 (5 bases). The germline gives CDR1 SGHAT, CDR2 FQNNGV. Trimming took 1 base from V and 11 from J, leaving 21 bases between them. CDR3 length equals 17 residues. This CDR3 reads CASSLGGGRTRFAPLHF. CDR3 nucleotides: TGTGCCAGCAGCTTAGGGGGGGGGAGGACGCGTTTCGCACCCCTCCACTTT.

This chain connects TRBV7-9 to TRBJ1-1; D is possibly TRBD1 (5 bases). The V end lost 1 base, the J end lost 5 bases, and 11 bases lay between the germline ends. From germline, CDR1 is SEHNR and CDR2 FQNEAQ (reference sequence). There are 14 residues in the CDR3. CDR3 in amino acids: CASSLGGYGTEAFF. The CDR3 DNA is TGTGCCAGCAGCTTAGGGGGCTATGGGACTGAAGCTTTCTTT.

With respect to this clone: Other DNA sequences of this sample code for an identical CDR3. The gene calls are TRBV18 and TRBJ2-7; 7 positions agree with TRBD1. This CDR3 has 14 residues. Looked up from germline, CDR1 is KGHSH and CDR2 is LQKENI. Trimming at V came to 3 bases and at J to 0 bases, leaving 2 bases not matched to a gene. CDR3 amino acids: CASSPDRSSYEQYF. The CDR3 DNA reads TGTGCCAGCTCACCGGACAGGAGCTCCTACGAGCAGTACTTC.